This is a list of T cell receptor beta chains from one sample in a study of blood T cell repertoires in COVID-19. TCRdb keeps only in-frame clones here, not all; method: immunoSEQ multiplex PCR. The sample holds 28,000 or so clones, 80% to 95% seen once. The sequenced sample consisted of peripheral blood. These receptors all come from a human donor in a cohort sampled during active COVID-19. The CDR3 runs from the conserved cysteine through the conserved F or W. The D gene is left open where the match is weak. Some rows mark clone size as missing; the rest say once, few, many or name a class of expanded clone.

TRBJ2-4 - - TRBV27 TGTGCCAGCAGTCTGGACAGATACCTTTGGTACTTC CASSLDRYLWYF
TRBJ2-1 - TRBD2 TRBV11-3 TGTGCCAGCAGCCCCCCCGCTAGCGGGATCGATGAGCAGTTCTTC CASSPPASGIDEQFF
TRBJ1-5 - - TRBV28 TGTGCCAGCAGTTTCCGAGGGTTGGGCAATCAGCCCCAGCATTTT CASSFRGLGNQPQHF
TRBJ2-3 - TRBD2 TRBV10-3 TGTGCCATCAGCCAACTAGCGGGTACAGATACGCAGTATTTT CAISQLAGTDTQYF
TRBJ2-5 - - TRBV9 TGTGCCAGCAGCGTAGGTCCGCAAGAGACCCAGTACTTC CASSVGPQETQYF
TRBJ1-2 once - TRBV6-1 TGTGCCAGCAGTGAAATTGGGGGCGGCGGCTATGGCTACACCTTC CASSEIGGGGYGYTF
TRBJ2-2 - TRBD2 TRBV10-1 TGCGCCAGCAGTGAGTCGAGAGCGGGGATAAACACCGGGGAGCTGTTTTTT CASSESRAGINTGELFF
TRBJ1-1 - TRBD1 TRBV9 TGTGCCAGCGGGGACAGGGCAGGCACTGAAGCTTTCTTT CASGDRAGTEAFF
TRBJ2-5 once - TRBV12-3/TRBV12-4 TGTGCCAGCAGTTTCCGGCAAGAGACCCAGTACTTC CASSFRQETQYF
TRBJ1-5 few - TRBV7-2 TGTGCCAGCAGCTTCAAGGGGCCTCAGCCCCAGCATTTT CASSFKGPQPQHF
TRBJ1-5 - - TRBV13 TGTGCCAGCAGCCGTAGGACTCCCACGAGCAATCAGCCCCAGCATTTT CASSRRTPTSNQPQHF
TRBJ2-7 - TRBD1 TRBV2 TGTGCCAGCAGCGAACCGGGACAGGGGGGCTACGAGCAGTACTTC CASSEPGQGGYEQYF
TRBJ1-4 - TRBD1 TRBV4-3 TGCGCCAGCAGCCGAGGACAGGGGGAGAATGAAAAACTGTTTTTT CASSRGQGENEKLFF
TRBJ1-3 - - TRBV4-2 TGTGCCAGCAGCCAGGCACAGGGTTATGGAAACACCATATATTTT CASSQAQGYGNTIYF
TRBJ2-2 - - TRBV4-3 TGCGCCAGCAGCCAAGAACAGGGGGGGAACCGGGAGCTGTTTTTT CASSQEQGGNRELFF
TRBJ1-1 - - TRBV5-1 TGCGCCAGCAGCTTTGCCGGGGTGAACACTGAAGCTTTCTTT CASSFAGVNTEAFF
TRBJ1-5 - TRBD1 TRBV27 TGTGCCAGCAGTTTAGGGCCAGGGGGCACGCCCCAGCATTTT CASSLGPGGTPQHF
TRBJ2-1 few TRBD2 TRBV24-1 TGTGCCACCAGTGGGGGAGCGGGGGACAATGAGCAGTTCTTC CATSGGAGDNEQFF
TRBJ1-6 - TRBD1 TRBV27 TGTGCCAGCAGGCCGGGACAGGGTTTCGGGACCCTCCACTTT CASRPGQGFGTLHF
TRBJ1-2 - TRBD1 TRBV29-1 TGCAGCGTTGGGACAGGGGGCCTCAGCTACACCTTC CSVGTGGLSYTF
TRBJ2-5 - TRBD1 TRBV28 TGTGCCAGCACGAGGACAGGGGGAGCGGAGACCCAGTACTTC CASTRTGGAETQYF
TRBJ1-3 - - TRBV3-1/TRBV3-2 TGTGCCAGCCGTCAAGTGCAGGGAAACACCATATATTTT CASRQVQGNTIYF
TRBJ2-5 once - TRBV19 TGTGCCAGTAGTATCCTGAGCCAAGAGACCCAGTACTTC CASSILSQETQYF
TRBJ1-6 - - TRBV4-2 TGTGCCAGCAGCCAACTGCCGAGCTCCTATAATTCACCCCTCCACTTT CASSQLPSSYNSPLHF
TRBJ1-4 - TRBD1 TRBV5-6 TGTGCCAGCAGCCTTTTTACAGGGGGCGGGGAAAAACTGTTTTTT CASSLFTGGGEKLFF
TRBJ2-1 - - TRBV11-3 TGTGCCAGCAGCTTTAGCAATGAGCAGTTCTTC CASSFSNEQFF
TRBJ1-5 - - TRBV20-1 TGCAGTGCTAGAGCTCCCGGGACCCAGCATTTT CSARAPGTQHF
TRBJ1-2 - TRBD1 TRBV12-3/TRBV12-4 TGTGCCAGCAGCCCGATACAGGGGCAGGGCTACACCTTC CASSPIQGQGYTF
TRBJ2-7 - - TRBV5-4 TGTGCCAGCAGCTTACCGGGAACCTACGAGCAGTACTTC CASSLPGTYEQYF
TRBJ2-3 - - TRBV7-3 TGTGCCAGCAGCTCTCTGGGTAGCCGGGGCACAGATACGCAGTATTTT CASSSLGSRGTDTQYF
TRBJ1-2 - - TRBV7-8 TGTGCCAGCGTTCCGGCAGGGAACTATGGCTACACCTTC CASVPAGNYGYTF
TRBJ2-7 - - TRBV10-3 TGTGCCATCCGGGACTTCTCCTACGAGCAGTACTTC CAIRDFSYEQYF
TRBJ1-2 - TRBD1 TRBV11-3 TGTGCCAGCAGCGCCAGGGGGCAGAGTGGCTACACCTTC CASSARGQSGYTF
TRBJ1-2 - - TRBV29-1 TGCAGCGTTGAAAGTGGCGGCAGGGGAACAGGCTACACCTTC CSVESGGRGTGYTF
TRBJ2-7 once TRBD2 TRBV5-5 TGTGCCAGCAGCAGCGGGGCCCTAGACGAGCAGTACTTC CASSSGALDEQYF
TRBJ1-5 - TRBD1 TRBV2 TGTGCCAGCAGGGTGCAGGGGGCCGGTCAGCCCCAGCATTTT CASRVQGAGQPQHF
TRBJ2-5 - - TRBV12-3/TRBV12-4 TGTGCCAGCAGTTTATATGGGGGGGAGACCCAGTACTTC CASSLYGGETQYF
TRBJ2-4 - TRBD2 TRBV11-1 TGTGCCAGCAGCATAGCGGGGGCTCCCAAAAACATTCAGTACTTC CASSIAGAPKNIQYF
TRBJ1-1 - TRBD1 TRBV4-1 TGCGCCAGCAGCCAACTTCCGGGACAGGGTCCTCCTGAAGCTTTCTTT CASSQLPGQGPPEAFF
TRBJ1-3 - - TRBV7-7 TGTGCCAGCAGCCAGACTCTCTCCCTATCTGGAAACACCATATATTTT CASSQTLSLSGNTIYF
TRBJ1-2 - TRBD1 TRBV7-7 TGTGCCAGCAGCTTTCGCCTGGGGACAGGGACCTATGAGCCTTATGGCTACACCTTC CASSFRLGTGTYEPYGYTF
TRBJ2-1 - - TRBV24-1 TGTGCCACCAGTGTTCCCGTGGGGGGAGTCAATGAGCAGTTCTTC CATSVPVGGVNEQFF
TRBJ2-7 - TRBD2 TRBV5-8 TGTGCCAGCAGCTTGACCGGGAGGGGCTCCCACGAGCAGTACTTC CASSLTGRGSHEQYF